Sequencing of this TCR beta chain was carried out in a study of T cells in Graves' hyperthyroidism and ophthalmopathy. Amplified TCR beta CDR3 regions derived from RNA transcripts. HTBI primers drove first-round RT-PCR of the TCR CDR3. TCRdb passed the multiplex PCR reads through MiXCR, listing each CDR3 protein once. The sample has about 690,000 distinct CDR3 sequences, around a sixth seen once. This clonotype showed up just a few times. Hyperthyroidism patients were newly diagnosed, had disease duration under 2 months, and were aged 18 to 65 years. The sample consisted of blood. This clonotype was sampled from a man aged 45-65 years with Graves' hyperthyroidism.

Here the CDR3 reads CSVEGAGGRTDTQYF. In DNA, the CDR3 is TGCAGCGTTGAAGGTGCGGGAGGGAGGACAGATACGCAGTATTTT. This rearrangement joins TRBV29-1 to TRBJ2-3, with TRBD2 identical over 9 bases. The CDR3 spans 15 residues. Germline CDR1 reads SQVTM; CDR2 reads ANQGSEA. With 1 base clipped from V and 3 bases from J, the junction kept 5 bases outside the gene matches.